This T cell receptor (beta chain) was documented in a study of cytomegalovirus exposure and HLA in healthy donors. For the study at large: The early release's HLA-typed donors yielded 65 million to 85 million unique TCRs.

This CDR3 comprises 16 residues. CDR1 is SGHTA and CDR2 is FQGNSA in the germline V gene. With 5 bases clipped from V and 2 bases from J, the junction kept 5 bases outside the gene matches. Amplification used 60 Vbeta primers and 13 Jbeta primers. TCRdb keeps only in-frame clones here, not all; method: immunoSEQ multiplex PCR. The sample has some 180,000 clones, about 83% seen once; the top ten hold roughly 1.7%. Study-level points and caveats: A prior analysis recorded that most TCR beta V segments were productive about 87% or about 30% of the time.

The table lists this clone with a count of one. Its antigen remains unknown. The clonotype was recovered from a man aged 35 to 55 in good health and CMV-seropositive. The chain joins TRBV7-2 to TRBJ2-3, with 12 positions matching TRBD2. The sequencing input was PBMCs. CDR3 nucleotides: TGTGCCAGCAGCCCGGGACTAGCGGGCTACACAGATACGCAGTATTTT. This sequence encodes CASSPGLAGYTDTQYF. The whole variable domain, remainder taken from reference TRBV7-2 and TRBJ2-3, is GAGVSQSPSNKVTEKGKDVELRCDPISGHTALYWYRQSLGQGLEFLIYFQGNSAPDKSGLPSDRFSAERTGGSVSTLTIQRTQQEDSAVYLCASSPGLAGYTDTQYFGPGTRLTVL.